This entry features one TCR beta chain sequence. Its antigen is currently unknown. This specimen comes from a study of T cell responses to AZD1222 COVID-19 vaccine. This table comes from immunoSEQ multiplex PCR, and its TCRdb copy is limited to in-frame clones, with some not included. This repertoire shows more than 80,000 clones, approximately 86% found once; its top ten account for 5.8%. Study results and limitations: After two AZD1222 doses, spike-specific TCR breadth and depth rose versus day 0. The donors showed a predominance of white British ancestry and of females, with possible underestimation of clonal diversity. Repertoire sampling happened only post peak T cell response. At study baseline, merely roughly 6 AZD1222 recipients were seropositive.

The CDR3 is made up of 18 amino acids. The TCR originated in an adult in good health. This material consisted of peripheral blood, taken on day 0 of AZD1222 vaccination. V usage is TRBV21-1 and J usage is TRBJ2-3; TRBD2 is the table's D call, not checked against the DNA. TRBV21-1 is marked as a pseudogene. The CDR3 protein is CASSKTPSGAGITDTQYF. In nucleotides, the CDR3 is TGTGCCAGCAGCAAAACCCCCAGCGGAGCGGGGATCACAGATACGCAGTATTTT.